Below are 30 T cell receptor beta chains sequenced from a single sample in a study of blood T cells in healthy people across ages. A J-beta primer mix and a sample-barcoded 5' primer were used in a second PCR of about 7 to 12 cycles. MiXCR, applied by TCRdb to the 5' RACE reads, yields one record per CDR3 protein. This sample has about 1,500,000 distinct CDR3 sequences; around 42% occur once, and the top ten carry roughly 7.7%. The specimen was blood. The receptors were gathered from a woman aged 18-35 years in good health.

This rearrangement joins TRBV12-5 to TRBJ1-4; D ambiguous. Per germline, CDR1 LGHNT and CDR2 FRNRAP. The CDR3 contains 19 residues. The germline V and J ends were trimmed by 0 bases and 5 bases, with 22 bases remaining between them. The CDR3 sequence: CASGLVPAPRETDNEKLFF. CDR3 sequence (DNA): TGTGCTAGTGGTTTGGTACCCGCACCCCGGGAGACTGACAATGAAAAACTGTTTTTT.

The chain couples TRBV2 to TRBJ2-1, with a possible D match to TRBD2 (6 bases). The CDR3 is 13 amino acids. Germline CDR1 and CDR2: SNHLY and FYNNEI. Deletions cut 11 bases from V and 2 bases from J, with 13 bases between. In DNA, the CDR3 is TGTGCCTTCGGGGGTGGCCCCTACAATGAGCAGTTCTTC. Protein product: CAFGGGPYNEQFF.

DNA for the CDR3: TGTGCCAGCAGTTCGGTCGGGACAGGGTCTGAAGCTTTCTTT. Amino acids: CASSSVGTGSEAFF. The chain is built from TRBV27 and TRBJ1-1; 9 nucleotides line up with TRBD1. Germline loops: CDR1 MNHEY, CDR2 SMNVEV (reference sequence). The CDR3 consists of 14 residues. V lost 4 bases and J lost 6; bases outside the gene matches: 6.

This clonotype came up a few times. The genes are TRBV14 and TRBJ2-1; TRBD1 agrees at 9 bases. Germline V gene sequence: CDR1 SGHDN, CDR2 FVKESK. Trimming took 3 bases from V and 8 from J; bases not matched to a gene: 11. This CDR3 is built from 16 residues. CDR3 sequence: CASSQGRDRVRDEQFF. The CDR3 DNA follows: TGTGCCAGCAGCCAGGGAAGGGACAGGGTTCGGGATGAGCAGTTCTTC.

This chain uses TRBV12-3 or TRBV12-4 with TRBJ1-4, with D perhaps TRBD1 (6 bases). The CDR3 has 15 amino acids. V was trimmed by 6 bases and J by 0 bases, leaving 11 bases between them. The CDR3 spells CASRGQSATNEKLFF. The CDR3 DNA follows: TGTGCCAGCAGGGGACAAAGTGCAACTAATGAAAAACTGTTTTTT.

This chain links TRBV6-5 with TRBJ2-3, with D possibly called TRBD1 or TRBD2 (5 bases each). This CDR3 region has 16 residues. V was cut by 0 bases and J by 0 bases, with 10 bases left in between. Germline loops: CDR1 MNHEY, CDR2 SVGAGI. CDR3 in DNA: TGTGCCAGCAGTTACTCAGACGGGGCTAGCACAGATACGCAGTATTTT. Its protein is CASSYSDGASTDTQYF.

Only a few counts were recorded for this clonotype. The chain carries TRBV20-1 and TRBJ2-1, with a tentative D call TRBD2 (6 bases). The V end lost 3 bases, the J end lost 3 bases, and 18 bases lay between the germline ends. Germline CDR1 and CDR2: DFQATT and SNEGSKA (reference sequence). The CDR3 is 16 residues long. For the CDR3, the DNA is TGCAGTGCTAGTCGGGGGACGGGGGTGATCTACAATGAGCAGTTCTTC. It yields the protein CSASRGTGVIYNEQFF.

The J gene is TRBJ2-3, the V gene TRBV6-6, with 9 positions matching TRBD2. In germline, CDR1 is MNHNY, CDR2 SVGAGI (reference sequence). V lost 6 bases to trimming and J lost 2 bases; unmatched junction nucleotides: 12. CDR3 length: 17 residues. DNA of the CDR3: TGTGCCAGCAGGGTTACTAGCGGGTACCGAGTCACAGATACGCAGTATTTT. Protein sequence: CASRVTSGYRVTDTQYF.

This chain links TRBV5-1 with TRBJ2-1, with D unclear. There are 13 residues in the CDR3. Germline CDR1 reads SGHRS; CDR2 reads YFSETQ. Trimming removed 7 bases at V and 1 base at J, with 9 bases between. CDR3 in amino acids: CASHMGSYNEQFF. The CDR3 region has the DNA TGCGCCAGCCACATGGGGTCCTACAATGAGCAGTTCTTC.

The chain employs TRBV12-3 or TRBV12-4 and TRBJ1-1, with 7 bases matching TRBD1. The CDR3 totals 17 residues. After removal of 4 bases from V and 2 bases from J, the junction contained 13 bases not matched to a gene. The CDR3, as DNA: TGTGCCAGCAGTTCTACCTTGGGTGGGACAGTAAACACTGAAGCTTTCTTT. Its protein is CASSSTLGGTVNTEAFF.

The chain employs TRBV20-1 and TRBJ2-2; TRBD2 might be the D (6 bases). There are 14 residues in the CDR3. The V gene lost 6 bases and the J gene lost 4 bases, with 15 bases spanning the gap. CDR1 is DFQATT, CDR2 SNEGSKA, per germline (reference sequence). The CDR3, as DNA: TGCAGTGCCTCTACTCGGGGAGGCACCGGGGAGCTGTTTTTT. This translates into CSASTRGGTGELFF.

The chain employs TRBV7-2 and TRBJ1-2; maybe TRBD1 (5 bases). CDR3 length: 14 amino acids. Trimming stripped 6 bases from V and 4 bases from J, with 15 bases between. Germline lookup yields CDR1 SGHTA and CDR2 FQGNSA. The CDR3 loop reads CASSSRGAGYGYTF. The CDR3 region has the DNA TGTGCCAGCAGTTCTCGTGGGGCTGGCTATGGCTACACCTTC.

The V gene is TRBV6-5, the J gene TRBJ2-7; 12 positions agree with TRBD2. CDR3 size: 16 residues. Germline V gene sequence: CDR1 MNHEY, CDR2 SVGAGI. V lost 4 bases to trimming and J lost 2 bases; unmatched junction nucleotides: 6. The CDR3, as DNA: TGTGCCAGCAGTTTGGGACTAGCGGGCGCAACCTACGAGCAGTACTTC. This gives the protein CASSLGLAGATYEQYF.

The rearrangement links TRBV6-6 to TRBJ2-3; 8 bases match TRBD2. Germline V gene lookup returns CDR1 MNHNY and CDR2 SVGAGI (reference sequence). The V and J ends lost 8 bases and 5 bases, in that order; junction bases with no gene match: 12. This CDR3 has 15 amino acids. CDR3 nucleotides: TGTGCCAGCGGGGGAGCGGGGGTAGTGAAAGATACGCAGTATTTT. Translating gives CASGGAGVVKDTQYF.

This sequence joins TRBV6-2 or TRBV6-3 and TRBJ2-7, with unresolved D. CDR1 MNHEY and CDR2 SVGEGT come from the germline V gene. Trimming stripped 2 bases from V and 2 bases from J, with 10 bases between. This CDR3 contains 14 residues. CDR3 loop: CASSYPDSTYEQYF. The CDR3 bases are TGTGCCAGCAGTTACCCCGACTCGACCTACGAGCAGTACTTC.

V gene TRBV20-1 combines with J gene TRBJ2-3, with D perhaps being TRBD1 or TRBD2 (6 bases each). The V gene lost 6 bases and the J gene lost 3 bases, with 16 bases spanning the gap. This CDR3 comprises 14 residues. CDR1 DFQATT and CDR2 SNEGSKA come from the germline V gene (reference sequence). The CDR3 DNA follows: TGCAGTGCCCCCCCGGGGGCGAGTACAGATACGCAGTATTTT. Protein product: CSAPPGASTDTQYF.

This clonotype was detected ten times or more. The chain employs TRBV20-1 and TRBJ2-3, with a possible D match to TRBD1 (6 bases). The CDR3 loop spans 15 amino acids. V was clipped by 2 bases and J by 2 bases, with 14 bases between them. The germline gives CDR1 DFQATT, CDR2 SNEGSKA (reference sequence). CDR3 sequence (DNA): TGCAGTGCTAGATTGGGGGCAGGAACCACAGATACGCAGTATTTT. This gives the protein CSARLGAGTTDTQYF.

This clonotype occurred many times. The chain carries TRBV5-1 and TRBJ1-2; 7 positions match TRBD1. Germline loops: CDR1 SGHRS, CDR2 YFSETQ. The CDR3 loop spans 13 amino acids. The trim removed 7 bases at V and 6 bases at J, leaving 9 bases unmatched. Here the CDR3 DNA reads TGCGCCAGCCGACAATCAACAGGGGATGGCTACACCTTC. It is translated as CASRQSTGDGYTF.

In this sample, this clonotype turned up a few times. CDR3 sequence reads: CASSSQGAFTYEQYF. The CDR3 nucleotides read TGTGCCAGCAGTTCCCAGGGGGCCTTTACCTACGAGCAGTACTTC. The gene calls are TRBV28 and TRBJ2-7; 8 nucleotides agree with TRBD1. The CDR3 is made up of 15 amino acids. The V and J ends lost 4 bases and 2 bases, in that order; junction bases with no gene match: 7. Looked up from germline, CDR1 is MDHEN and CDR2 is SYDVKM.

The V gene is TRBV7-2, the J gene TRBJ2-5; 7 nucleotides line up with TRBD1. Unmatched junction bases numbered 8, after V lost 5 bases and J lost 5 bases. The CDR3 has 14 amino acids. Germline CDR1 reads SGHTA; CDR2 reads FQGNSA. As DNA, the CDR3 is TGTGCCAGCAGCCACTCAGGGGGAGAGGAGACCCAGTACTTC. The encoded protein is CASSHSGGEETQYF.

This clonotype appeared a few times. V is TRBV7-3 and J is TRBJ2-1, with TRBD2 as a possible D gene (6 bases). This CDR3 is built from 17 residues. Trimming took off 4 bases at V and 4 bases at J, with 20 bases between the two ends. Germline lookup yields CDR1 SGHTA and CDR2 FQGTGA. As DNA, the CDR3 is TGTGCCAGCAGCTCCTTTGGGGGGATAACGAAGTACAATGAGCAGTTCTTC. Translating gives CASSSFGGITKYNEQFF.

J is TRBJ1-2 and V is TRBV7-9, with 9 bases lining up with TRBD1. J was trimmed by 8 bases and V by 7 bases; bases with no gene match: 8. The CDR3 runs to 13 residues. Germline V gives CDR1 SEHNR, CDR2 FQNEAQ (reference sequence). In DNA form, the CDR3 reads TGTGCCAGCACCAGAGGACAGGGGCAGGGCTACACCTTC. Translated, it gives CASTRGQGQGYTF.

This clonotype appeared once. J is TRBJ2-5 and V is TRBV7-9; TRBD2 agrees at 8 bases. The trim removed 0 bases at V and 11 bases at J, leaving 17 bases unmatched. Germline-derived CDR1 and CDR2 are SEHNR and FQNEAQ (reference sequence). The CDR3 length is 17 residues. The CDR3 region is CASSLAGTRWGLDEQYF. In DNA form, the CDR3 reads TGTGCCAGCAGCTTAGCGGGGACTAGGTGGGGACTAGATGAGCAGTACTTC.

J is TRBJ2-7 and V is TRBV27, with TRBD2 matching over 7 bases. Germline CDR1 and CDR2: MNHEY and SMNVEV (reference sequence). This CDR3 is built from 15 residues. With V trimmed by 4 bases and J by 7 bases, 13 bases remained unmatched. CDR3 sequence: CASSSGTTLNNEQYF. The CDR3 nucleotides are TGTGCCAGCAGTTCCGGGACTACCCTAAACAATGAGCAGTACTTC.

This sequence joins TRBV20-1 and TRBJ2-7; TRBD2 aligns across 9 bases. CDR3 length: 18 amino acids. Germline CDR1 is DFQATT and CDR2 is SNEGSKA (reference sequence). Trimming removed 1 base from V and 4 bases from J; junction bases left unmatched: 17. CDR3 loop: CSARAPFGTSHLWYEQYF. The CDR3 DNA is TGCAGTGCTAGAGCCCCATTCGGGACTAGCCATCTTTGGTACGAGCAGTACTTC.

This clonotype was detected once. The V and J genes are TRBV21-1 and TRBJ2-3; TRBD2, the table's D call, was not compared with the DNA. TRBV21-1 is deemed a pseudogene. CDR3 length: 16 amino acids. The CDR3 sequence is CASSKDTSGDSDTQYF. CDR3 coding DNA: TGTGCCAGCAGCAAAGACACTAGCGGGGATTCAGATACGCAGTATTTT.

This clonotype was picked up a small number of times. J is TRBJ2-5 and V is TRBV12-3 or TRBV12-4; D ambiguous. The germline V and J ends were trimmed by 8 bases and 5 bases, with 15 bases remaining between them. This CDR3 has 13 residues. The CDR3 protein is CASAPGPVETQYF. The DNA of the CDR3 is TGTGCCAGCGCGCCAGGTCCAGTGGAGACCCAGTACTTC.

This clonotype turned up a few times. This chain joins TRBV6-5 and TRBJ2-7, with D perhaps TRBD2 (5 bases). Looked up from germline, CDR1 is MNHEY and CDR2 is SVGAGI. The CDR3 is 15 amino acids. V lost 5 bases, J lost 3 bases, and 17 bases lay in between. CDR3 in DNA: TGTGCCAGCAGTCTCAGCCTCCTGGGGAGCTACGAGCAGTACTTC. As protein: CASSLSLLGSYEQYF.

This clonotype was seen a few times. The rearrangement uses TRBV6-2 or TRBV6-3 and TRBJ2-1, with a weak D call TRBD2 (6 bases). CDR3 length equals 16 residues. CDR1 MNHEY and CDR2 SVGEGT come from the germline V gene. The V end was cut by 10 bases, the J end by 8 bases, with 27 bases between. CDR3 in amino acids: CATGDSSDLSTDEQFF. CDR3 DNA sequence: TGTGCCACCGGGGACTCGTCGGACTTGTCTACCGATGAGCAGTTCTTC.

The V call is TRBV7-9, the J call TRBJ2-3, with a possible D match to TRBD2 (5 bases). V lost 1 base to trimming and J lost 4 bases, with 12 bases between them. The CDR3 consists of 15 residues. Per germline, CDR1 SEHNR and CDR2 FQNEAQ (reference sequence). CDR3 in amino acids: CASSLEGLRADTQYF. CDR3 nucleotides: TGTGCCAGCAGCTTAGAGGGATTGCGGGCAGATACGCAGTATTTT.